These 18 T cell receptor beta chains share one sample of origin, sequenced in a study of blood T cells in healthy people across ages. Using a J-beta primer mix together with a sample-barcoded 5' primer, a second PCR was run for roughly 7 to 11 cycles. TCRdb independently ran MiXCR on the 5' RACE reads; one entry per CDR3 protein. Of hundreds of thousands of distinct CDR3 sequences listed, approximately 50% are singletons. Source material: blood. The receptors here all came from a man between 60 and 70 years old in good health.

The chain couples TRBV6-1 to TRBJ1-3; no clear D. This CDR3 has 15 residues. Trimming took 5 bases from V and 0 from J, leaving 11 bases between them. CDR1 MNHNS and CDR2 SASEGT come from the germline V gene. The CDR3: CASSSIGFSGNTIYF. The CDR3 coding sequence is TGTGCCAGCAGTTCGATAGGGTTCTCTGGAAACACCATATATTTT.

This sequence joins TRBV29-1 and TRBJ2-3; the D gene could be TRBD1 or TRBD2 (5 bases each). CDR1 is SQVTM and CDR2 is ANQGSEA in the germline V gene. Trimming removed 4 bases from V and 1 base from J, with 12 bases in between. The CDR3 spans 14 residues. This CDR3 is CSVGGAGGTDTQYF. The CDR3 DNA sequence: TGCAGCGTTGGAGGGGCGGGTGGCACAGATACGCAGTATTTT.

A few counts support this clonotype. V and J are TRBV12-3 or TRBV12-4 and TRBJ2-3; D remains unclear. Trimming took off 3 bases at V and 2 bases at J, with 6 bases between the two ends. This CDR3 has 13 residues. As DNA, the CDR3 is TGTGCCAGCAGTTTTGGGTACACAGATACGCAGTATTTT. This translates into CASSFGYTDTQYF.

The V call is TRBV6-5, the J call TRBJ1-2; D unclear. V gave up 2 bases and J gave up 4 bases, with 8 bases separating them. The germline V gene encodes CDR1 MNHEY and CDR2 SVGAGI. The CDR3 spans 13 residues. The CDR3 here is CASSYGLGYGYTF. The CDR3 DNA sequence: TGTGCCAGCAGTTACGGACTGGGCTATGGCTACACCTTC.

V usage is TRBV20-1 and J usage is TRBJ1-4; D is uncertain. The germline CDR1 and CDR2 sequences are DFQATT and SNEGSKA (reference sequence). V shed 3 bases and J shed 8 bases, with 7 bases lying between them. The CDR3 runs to 11 residues. The CDR3 DNA reads TGCAGTGCTAGGTACGGGGAAAAACTGTTTTTT. Translation: CSARYGEKLFF.

The rearrangement joins TRBV7-2 to TRBJ2-3; D not resolved. V gave up 1 base and J gave up 5 bases, with 19 bases separating them. The CDR3 runs 17 residues. Germline V gives CDR1 SGHTA, CDR2 FQGNSA. The CDR3 reads CASSLVGQNRLGDTQYF. CDR3 sequence (DNA): TGTGCCAGCAGCTTAGTTGGTCAGAATAGGCTGGGAGATACGCAGTATTTT.

Points on this clonotype: The DNA is left out, because the CDR3 cannot be placed on it with certainty; the CDR3 is given as TCRdb lists it. The CDR3 is CASSTSTGADTQYF. V usage is TRBV12-3 or TRBV12-4 and J usage is TRBJ2-3; the D segment call TRBD1 is taken from the table without a DNA check. The CDR3 is 14 residues long, ends included.

CDR3 DNA sequence: TGTGCCAGCAGGACACTAGATAGGGGGGATGAGCAGTTCTTC. It specifies CASRTLDRGDEQFF. The chain joins TRBV12-3 or TRBV12-4 to TRBJ2-1; the D gene could be TRBD1 or TRBD2 (6 bases each). V lost 6 bases and J 8 bases, leaving 17 bases between the germline ends. The CDR3 spans 14 residues.

Only a few counts were recorded for this clonotype. The chain couples TRBV29-1 to TRBJ2-3; the match to TRBD1 covers 8 bases. J gave up 2 bases and V 8 bases, and 9 bases lay outside the gene matches. CDR3 length: 14 amino acids. Germline values: CDR1 SQVTM, CDR2 ANQGSEA. This chain's CDR3 is CSIWTGPSTDTQYF. CDR3 sequence (DNA): TGCAGCATCTGGACAGGGCCTTCCACAGATACGCAGTATTTT.

The CDR3 here is CATPFGGYNEQFF. The CDR3 DNA sequence: TGTGCCACCCCTTTCGGGGGGTACAATGAGCAGTTCTTC. The chain recombines TRBV7-9 with TRBJ2-1, with 7 bases aligning to TRBD2. Germline V gene data show CDR1 as SEHNR and CDR2 as FQNEAQ (reference sequence). This CDR3 spans 13 amino acids. Losses at the gene ends were 10 bases for V and 4 bases for J; bases not matched to a gene: 7.

The chain recombines TRBV12-5 with TRBJ2-1; no definite D call. The CDR3 has 13 residues. Germline V gene data show CDR1 as LGHNT and CDR2 as FRNRAP. Trimming cost V 7 bases and J 4 bases, with 11 bases left between them. Written as DNA, the CDR3 is TGTGCTAGTGTCCGAACCGAATACAATGAGCAGTTCTTC. Protein: CASVRTEYNEQFF. The whole variable domain, remainder taken from reference TRBV12-5 and TRBJ2-1, is DARVTQTPRHKVTEMGQEVTMRCQPILGHNTVFWYRQTMMQGLELLAYFRNRAPLDDSGMPKDRFSAEMPDATLATLKIQPSEPRDSAVYFCASVRTEYNEQFFGPGTRLTVL.

This chain connects TRBV6-5 to TRBJ2-1; 15 bases are a match to TRBD2. CDR3 length equals 18 residues. Germline V gene sequence: CDR1 MNHEY, CDR2 SVGAGI. Trimming removed 2 bases from V and 8 bases from J; junction bases left unmatched: 10. DNA for the CDR3: TGTGCCAGCAGTTACGGACTAGCGGGGGGGCCAGATGACGATGAGCAGTTCTTC. It yields the protein CASSYGLAGGPDDDEQFF.

The rearrangement uses TRBV9 and TRBJ2-3; D not resolved. Germline CDR1 is SGDLS and CDR2 is YYNGEE. The CDR3 totals 12 residues. V was cut by 0 bases and J by 4 bases, with 3 bases left in between. CDR3 DNA: TGTGCCAGCAGCGTAGGTCCAGATACGCAGTATTTT. Amino acids: CASSVGPDTQYF.

The chain combines TRBV3-1 with TRBJ2-7, with TRBD2 matching 12 bases. The CDR3 length is 18 residues. Germline V gene lookup returns CDR1 LGHDT and CDR2 YNNKEL (reference sequence). The trim removed 1 base at V and 5 bases at J, leaving 12 bases unmatched. The CDR3 bases are TGTGCCAGCAGCCAAGCCGCCGGGACTAGCGGGTCGTTTCACGAGCAGTACTTC. It specifies CASSQAAGTSGSFHEQYF.

V gene TRBV20-1 combines with J gene TRBJ2-3, with unresolved D. The CDR3 totals 13 residues. Trimming removed 0 bases from V and 1 base from J, with 5 bases in between. Germline CDR1 is DFQATT and CDR2 is SNEGSKA (reference sequence). The CDR3 nucleotides read TGCAGTGCTAGAGATAAAGGCACAGATACGCAGTATTTT. Amino acids: CSARDKGTDTQYF.

The gene calls are TRBV5-4 and TRBJ2-1, with TRBD1 identical over 8 bases. The germline CDR1 and CDR2 sequences are SGHNT and YYREEE (reference sequence). CDR3 length equals 15 residues. V was pared by 4 bases and J by 3 bases, with 6 bases of the junction left unmatched. The CDR3 region is CASSRGGQGYNEQFF. Here the CDR3 DNA reads TGTGCCAGCAGCCGGGGAGGACAGGGCTACAATGAGCAGTTCTTC.

This chain links TRBV6-1 with TRBJ2-1; 10 positions match TRBD2. Germline values: CDR1 MNHNS, CDR2 SASEGT. This CDR3 spans 17 amino acids. J lost 4 bases, V lost 6 bases, and 12 bases had no gene match. CDR3 loop: CASRPLVEAGGYNEQFF. CDR3 nucleotide sequence: TGTGCCAGCAGGCCCCTCGTTGAAGCGGGGGGGTACAATGAGCAGTTCTTC.

A few counts support this clonotype. The genes are TRBV24-1 and TRBJ2-1; 9 nucleotides line up with TRBD2. Germline V CDR1 and CDR2: KGHDR, SFDVKD. J gave up 9 bases and V 9 bases, and 11 bases lay outside the gene matches. The length of the CDR3 is 14 residues. The CDR3 nucleotides are TGTGCCACCTCAGCCCACGGGACTAGCCGTGAGCAGTTCTTC. This gives the protein CATSAHGTSREQFF.